The 2 T cell receptor beta chains given below trace back to one sample, sequenced in a study of Ad26.COV2.S vaccination and SARS-CoV-2 variants. TCRdb's table, derived via immunoSEQ multiplex PCR, lists solely in-frame clones and lacks some. The table has some 460,000 clones, about 88% seen once. The treatment here: some 19 received Ad26.COV2.S at low or high dose, single or two shots; a few received placebo; per-sample allocation not given. Day 63 after the first vaccine or placebo injection was the time point for sampling. The sequencing used peripheral blood, collected in a trial of Ad26.COV2.S vaccine versus placebo. Receptor source: a person aged 18 to 65 who received the Ad26.COV2.S COVID-19 vaccine or a placebo.

This sequence joins TRBV28 and TRBJ2-7; 9 bases fit TRBD1. CDR1 MDHEN and CDR2 SYDVKM come from the germline V gene. Unmatched junction bases numbered 12, after V lost 0 bases and J lost 6 bases. CDR3 length equals 17 residues. The CDR3 DNA follows: TGTGCCAGCAGTTTATGCCGGACAGGGGAGCCCCTCTGCGAGCAGTACTTC. Translation: CASSLCRTGEPLCEQYF.

The chain joins TRBV6-5 to TRBJ1-2, with 8 bases matching TRBD1. The V gene's germline CDR1 is MNHEY and CDR2 SVGAGI. V shed 10 bases and J 4 bases; nucleotides not matched to a gene: 8. The CDR3 is made up of 13 amino acids. This chain's CDR3 is CATGGSTFYGYTF. As DNA, the CDR3 is TGTGCCACAGGGGGCTCTACATTCTATGGCTACACCTTC.